The 13 T cell receptor beta chains below all came from one sample that was sequenced in a study of cytotoxic CD8 clonotypes in ibrutinib-treated CLL. Sequencing was performed with immunoSEQ multiplex PCR; in TCRdb, only in-frame clones are kept and a portion is missing. The repertoire includes hundreds of thousands of clones, more than 75% of them detected once, and roughly an eighth sits in the top ten. Sequencing used PBMCs, obtained after 12 months of ibrutinib treatment. The receptors shown here come from a human donor with chronic lymphocytic leukemia.

The chain recombines TRBV7-8 with TRBJ2-1; TRBD2 aligns across 11 bases. This CDR3 comprises 18 residues. Germline trimming cut 5 bases from V and 5 bases from J; bases unmatched to any gene: 14. Germline V gene data show CDR1 as SGHVS and CDR2 as FQNEAQ. The CDR3 DNA reads as TGTGCCAGCAGCCTCCACAAGACTAGCGGGGAGGCACACAATGAGCAGTTCTTC. This translates into CASSLHKTSGEAHNEQFF.

This sequence joins TRBV28 and TRBJ2-1, with 10 nucleotides matching TRBD2. V lost 10 bases to trimming and J lost 0 bases; unmatched junction nucleotides: 6. The germline CDR1 and CDR2 sequences are MDHEN and SYDVKM. The CDR3 length is 15 residues. The CDR3 reads CATISGGTSYNEQFF. The CDR3 DNA reads TGTGCCACCATTAGCGGGGGGACCTCCTACAATGAGCAGTTCTTC.

The chain has TRBV5-4 and TRBJ2-5; 9 bases are a match to TRBD2. The CDR3 totals 14 residues. The V gene's germline CDR1 is SGHNT and CDR2 YYREEE (reference sequence). After removal of 8 bases from V and 0 bases from J, the junction contained 5 bases not matched to a gene. The DNA for the CDR3 is TGTGCCAGTTCGGTAGCGGGAGACCAAGAGACCCAGTACTTC. This codes for CASSVAGDQETQYF.

The chain carries TRBV5-6 and TRBJ2-3, with D hard to call. The CDR3 spans 13 residues. Germline V gene sequence: CDR1 SGHDT, CDR2 YYEEEE. Trimming cost V 0 bases and J 8 bases, with 10 bases left between them. CDR3 in amino acids: CASSLAQSGTQYF. The CDR3, as DNA: TGTGCCAGCAGCTTGGCCCAATCGGGTACGCAGTATTTT.

This chain joins TRBV5-4 and TRBJ2-7; TRBD1 aligns across 10 bases. The CDR3 has 14 residues. CDR1 and CDR2 from the germline V gene are SGHNT and YYREEE (reference sequence). V gave up 6 bases and J gave up 7 bases; unmatched junction bases: 10. In DNA, the CDR3 is TGTGCCAGCACCTGGGACAGGGGATTGAGAGAGCAGTACTTC. Translated, it gives CASTWDRGLREQYF.

This clone has a handful of counts. The chain uses TRBV7-9 and TRBJ1-1; TRBD1 agrees at 7 bases. The CDR3 contains 13 residues. V was pared by 5 bases and J by 6 bases, with 6 bases of the junction left unmatched. Germline V lookup: CDR1 SEHNR, CDR2 FQNEAQ (reference sequence). This CDR3 is CASSLNRGSEAFF. The CDR3 bases are TGTGCCAGCAGCCTAAACAGGGGATCTGAAGCTTTCTTT.

This chain links TRBV18 with TRBJ2-1; 8 bases match TRBD2. CDR3 length equals 15 residues. Germline V CDR1 and CDR2: KGHSH, LQKENI. J gave up 7 bases and V 3 bases, and 8 bases lay outside the gene matches. CDR3: CASSPGSGTWNEQFF. CDR3 nucleotides: TGTGCCAGCTCACCTGGTAGCGGGACCTGGAATGAGCAGTTCTTC.

The chain has TRBV19 and TRBJ2-1; 13 positions match TRBD2. Germline V gives CDR1 LNHDA, CDR2 SQIVND (reference sequence). Germline trimming cut 8 bases from V and 4 bases from J; bases unmatched to any gene: 2. The CDR3 has 14 residues. The CDR3 DNA follows: TGTGCCAGTTCGGGACTAGCGGGATACAATGAGCAGTTCTTC. Protein product: CASSGLAGYNEQFF.

The chain joins TRBV27 to TRBJ2-2; 8 bases fit TRBD1. Germline values: CDR1 MNHEY, CDR2 SMNVEV (reference sequence). V lost 3 bases, J lost 5 bases, and 2 bases stayed unmatched. CDR3 length: 14 residues. CDR3 sequence (DNA): TGTGCCAGCAGTTTGCGGACAGGGACCGGGGAGCTGTTTTTT. Amino acid sequence: CASSLRTGTGELFF.

The chain uses TRBV18 and TRBJ1-2, with TRBD1 matching 11 bases. Germline CDR1 KGHSH, CDR2 LQKENI. Trimming took 8 bases from V and 5 from J; bases not matched to a gene: 7. This CDR3 contains 14 residues. The CDR3 protein is CASQGQGASYGYTF. The CDR3 nucleotides read TGTGCCAGCCAAGGACAGGGGGCCTCGTATGGCTACACCTTC.

The rearrangement uses TRBV5-1 and TRBJ2-3; 7 bases agree with TRBD2. CDR1 is SGHRS, CDR2 YFSETQ, per germline. J gave up 2 bases and V 4 bases, and 7 bases lay outside the gene matches. The CDR3 covers 15 residues. As DNA, the CDR3 is TGCGCCAGCAGCCTACGGGACTACACCACAGATACGCAGTATTTT. Protein: CASSLRDYTTDTQYF. The complete variable domain, with remaining parts taken from reference TRBV5-1 and TRBJ2-3, reads KAGVTQTPRYLIKTRGQQVTLSCSPISGHRSVSWYQQTPGQGLQFLFEYFSETQRNKGNFPGRFSGRQFSNSRSEMNVSTLELGDSALYLCASSLRDYTTDTQYFGPGTRLTVL.

The J gene is TRBJ1-4, the V gene TRBV7-6; D is ambiguous. The CDR3 has 13 residues. V was clipped by 5 bases and J by 6 bases, with 10 bases between them. CDR1 and CDR2 from the germline V gene are SGHVS and FNYEAQ. CDR3 sequence: CASSPGVDEKLFF. In DNA, the CDR3 is TGTGCCAGCAGCCCGGGAGTTGATGAAAAACTGTTTTTT.

This sequence joins TRBV4-1 and TRBJ2-3, with 10 bases that match TRBD2. The V gene end was trimmed by 8 bases and the J gene end by 8 bases; junction bases not matched to a gene: 13. Germline values: CDR1 MGHRA, CDR2 YSYEKL. This CDR3 contains 15 residues. This chain's CDR3 is CASVHLAGVGGTQYF. The CDR3 nucleotides are TGCGCCAGCGTTCATCTAGCGGGAGTGGGAGGTACGCAGTATTTT.